This T cell receptor (beta chain) was found in a study of blood T cell repertoires in COVID-19. Study-level information: Sources were T cells, B-cell-depleted T cells, or PBMCs; the material itself was cDNA or gDNA.

Clones were read by immunoSEQ multiplex PCR, and TCRdb kept only the in-frame ones, dropping some. Of 84,000 or so clones listed, roughly four fifths are singletons. The TCR sequence derives from a woman aged 80 or over with acute or convalescent COVID-19. The sequenced sample consisted of peripheral blood.

The CDR3 DNA is TGTGCCAGCAGCTGGGGACTAGCGGGGGGTGTTGAGACCCAGTACTTC. As protein: CASSWGLAGGVETQYF. This rearrangement joins TRBV7-2 to TRBJ2-5, with 15 bases fitting TRBD2. CDR1 and CDR2 from the germline V gene are SGHTA and FQGNSA. The CDR3 runs to 16 residues. The V gene end was trimmed by 4 bases and the J gene end by 5 bases; junction bases not matched to a gene: 5.